Below are 4 T cell receptor beta chains sequenced from a single sample in a study of beta chain features in type 1 diabetes. Of the isolated RNA, all was reverse transcribed, and so the sequenced material was expressed TCRB transcripts. Measured with immunoSEQ multiplex PCR; TCRdb has only the in-frame clones, and not every one. Of roughly 300,000 clones in the sample, around 8.5% were seen once. These TCRs' antigens remain unknown. General observations from the study: When Type 1 diabetes patients were examined, their TCRB CDR3s proved moderately but significantly shorter in all four CD4+ subsets.

Material for sequencing was central memory CD4+ T cells from blood. The receptor set was obtained from a man under 40 with type 1 diabetes.

This clone occurred a few times. V gene TRBV11-2 combines with J gene TRBJ1-2; the D is unclear. The length of the CDR3 is 15 residues. Germline CDR1 is SGHAT and CDR2 is FQNNGV. V lost 4 bases, J lost 0 bases, and 12 bases lay in between. CDR3 sequence reads: CASSSRLRANYGYTF. The DNA for the CDR3 is TGTGCCAGCAGCTCGAGACTGAGAGCTAACTATGGCTACACCTTC. The entire variable domain, with the rest obtained from reference TRBV11-2 and TRBJ1-2, is as follows: EAGVAQSPRYKIIEKRQSVAFWCNPISGHATLYWYQQILGQGPKLLIQFQNNGVVDDSQLPKDRFSAERLKGVDSTLKIQPAKLEDSAVYLCASSSRLRANYGYTFGSGTRLTVV.

J is TRBJ2-1 and V is TRBV2; TRBD2 matches 13 bases. The V gene end was trimmed by 1 base and the J gene end by 3 bases; junction bases not matched to a gene: 9. Germline V lookup: CDR1 SNHLY, CDR2 FYNNEI. The length of the CDR3 is 19 residues. The CDR3 DNA follows: TGTGCCAGCAGTGAAGGGACTAGCGGGGGCGGAGCGTACTACAATGAGCAGTTCTTC. It is translated as CASSEGTSGGGAYYNEQFF. The full variable domain, completed using reference TRBV2 and TRBJ2-1, is EPEVTQTPSHQVTQMGQEVILRCVPISNHLYFYWYRQILGQKVEFLVSFYNNEISEKSEIFDDQFSVERPDGSNFTLKIRSTKLEDSAMYFCASSEGTSGGGAYYNEQFFGPGTRLTVL.

In DNA, the CDR3 is TGTGCCAGCAGTTACCAGAACACTGAAGCTTTCTTT. Its protein product is CASSYQNTEAFF. The chain joins TRBV6-6 to TRBJ1-1, with no clear D. This CDR3 region has 12 residues. Germline values: CDR1 MNHNY, CDR2 SVGAGI (reference sequence). Trimming left V 2 bases short and J 1 base short, with 2 bases between.

This clone was seen repeatedly, ten times or more. The chain couples TRBV7-2 to TRBJ2-5; the D gene is possibly TRBD2 (5 bases). Per germline, CDR1 SGHTA and CDR2 FQGNSA. The CDR3 has 14 residues. V dropped 5 bases and J dropped 1 base, with 11 bases sitting between them. The DNA for the CDR3 is TGTGCCAGCAGCCAGCGCAGCGGCCAAGAGACCCAGTACTTC. It translates to CASSQRSGQETQYF.